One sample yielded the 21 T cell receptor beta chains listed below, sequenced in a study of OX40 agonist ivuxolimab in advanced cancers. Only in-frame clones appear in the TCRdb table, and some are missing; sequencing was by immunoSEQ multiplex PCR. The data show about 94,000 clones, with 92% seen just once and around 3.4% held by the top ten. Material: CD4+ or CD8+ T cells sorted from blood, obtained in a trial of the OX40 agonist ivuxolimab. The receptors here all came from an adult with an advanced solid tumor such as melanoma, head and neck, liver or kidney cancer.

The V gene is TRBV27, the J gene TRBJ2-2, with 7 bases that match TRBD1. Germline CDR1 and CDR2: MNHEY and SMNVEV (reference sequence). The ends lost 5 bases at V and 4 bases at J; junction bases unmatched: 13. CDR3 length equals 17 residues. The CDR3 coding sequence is TGTGCCAGCAGTCTGATACCGGGACAGTGGGCCACCGGGGAGCTGTTTTTT. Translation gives CASSLIPGQWATGELFF.

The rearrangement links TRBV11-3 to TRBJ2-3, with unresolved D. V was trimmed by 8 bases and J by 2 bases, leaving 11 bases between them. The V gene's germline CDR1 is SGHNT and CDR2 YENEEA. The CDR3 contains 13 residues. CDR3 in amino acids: CASSSAATDTQYF. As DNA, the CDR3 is TGTGCCAGCTCCTCGGCGGCCACAGATACGCAGTATTTT.

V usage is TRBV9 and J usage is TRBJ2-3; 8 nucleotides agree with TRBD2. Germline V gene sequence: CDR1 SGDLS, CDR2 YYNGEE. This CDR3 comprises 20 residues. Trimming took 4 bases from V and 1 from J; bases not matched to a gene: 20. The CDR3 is CASSPEAGGYPGMGTDTQYF. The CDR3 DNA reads TGTGCCAGCAGCCCTGAGGCGGGAGGTTATCCAGGTATGGGCACAGATACGCAGTATTTT.

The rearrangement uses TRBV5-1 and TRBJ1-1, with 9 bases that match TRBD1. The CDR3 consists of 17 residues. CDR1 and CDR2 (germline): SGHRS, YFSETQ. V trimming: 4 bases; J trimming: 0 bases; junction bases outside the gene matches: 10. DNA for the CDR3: TGCGCCAGCAGCCATCCAAGGACAGGGGACATGAACACTGAAGCTTTCTTT. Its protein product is CASSHPRTGDMNTEAFF.

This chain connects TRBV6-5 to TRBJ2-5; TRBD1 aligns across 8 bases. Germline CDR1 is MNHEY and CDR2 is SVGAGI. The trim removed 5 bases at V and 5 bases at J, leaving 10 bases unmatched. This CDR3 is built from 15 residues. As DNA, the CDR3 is TGTGCCAGCAGTCTCGGAGGACAGGGATGGGAGACCCAGTACTTC. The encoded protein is CASSLGGQGWETQYF.

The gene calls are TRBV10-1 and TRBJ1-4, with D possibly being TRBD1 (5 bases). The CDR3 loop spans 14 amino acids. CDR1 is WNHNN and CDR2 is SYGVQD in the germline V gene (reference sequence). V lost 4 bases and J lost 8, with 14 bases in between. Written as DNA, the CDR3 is TGCGCCAGCAGTGGGGTCAGGGAGGAGGAAAAACTGTTTTTT. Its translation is CASSGVREEEKLFF.

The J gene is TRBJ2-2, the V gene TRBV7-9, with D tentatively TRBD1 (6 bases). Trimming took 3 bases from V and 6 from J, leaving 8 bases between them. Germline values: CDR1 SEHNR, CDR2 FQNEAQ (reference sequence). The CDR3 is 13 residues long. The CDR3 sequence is CASSFKGAGELFF. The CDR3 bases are TGTGCCAGCAGCTTTAAGGGGGCCGGGGAGCTGTTTTTT.

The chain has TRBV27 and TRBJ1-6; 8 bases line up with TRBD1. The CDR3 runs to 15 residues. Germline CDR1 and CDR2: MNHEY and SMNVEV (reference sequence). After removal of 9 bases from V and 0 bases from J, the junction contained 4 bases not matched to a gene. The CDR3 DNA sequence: TGTGCCAGTCAGGGGGCGGGCTCCTATAATTCACCCCTCCACTTT. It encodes CASQGAGSYNSPLHF.

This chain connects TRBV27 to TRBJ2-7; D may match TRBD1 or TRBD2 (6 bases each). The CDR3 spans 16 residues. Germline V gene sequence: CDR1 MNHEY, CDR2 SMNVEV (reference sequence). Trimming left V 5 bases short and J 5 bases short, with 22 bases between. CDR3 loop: CASSDGPEGGSDEQYF. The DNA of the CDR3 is TGTGCCAGCAGTGACGGGCCTGAGGGGGGTTCGGACGAGCAGTACTTC.

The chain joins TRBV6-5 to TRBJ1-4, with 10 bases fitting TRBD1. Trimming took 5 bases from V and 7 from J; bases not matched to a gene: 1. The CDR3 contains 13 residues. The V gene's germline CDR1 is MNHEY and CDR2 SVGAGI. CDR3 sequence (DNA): TGTGCCAGCAGTGACAGGGGGCCTGAAAAACTGTTTTTT. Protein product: CASSDRGPEKLFF.

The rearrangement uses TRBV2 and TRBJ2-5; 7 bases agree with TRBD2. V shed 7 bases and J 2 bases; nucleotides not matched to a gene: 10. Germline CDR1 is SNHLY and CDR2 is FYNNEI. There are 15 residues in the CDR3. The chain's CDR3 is CASTDLRDYQETQYF. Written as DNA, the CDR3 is TGTGCCAGCACCGACCTAAGGGACTATCAAGAGACCCAGTACTTC.

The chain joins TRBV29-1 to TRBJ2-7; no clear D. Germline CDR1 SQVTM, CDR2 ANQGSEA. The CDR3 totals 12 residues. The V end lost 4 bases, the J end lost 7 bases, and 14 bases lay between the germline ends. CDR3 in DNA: TGCAGCGTTGTACTCCCCGATTCGGAGCAGTACTTC. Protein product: CSVVLPDSEQYF.

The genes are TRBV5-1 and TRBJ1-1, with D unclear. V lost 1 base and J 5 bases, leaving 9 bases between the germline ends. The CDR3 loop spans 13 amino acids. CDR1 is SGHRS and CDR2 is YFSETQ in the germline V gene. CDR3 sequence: CASSLWGSTEAFF. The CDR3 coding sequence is TGCGCCAGCAGCTTGTGGGGAAGTACTGAAGCTTTCTTT.

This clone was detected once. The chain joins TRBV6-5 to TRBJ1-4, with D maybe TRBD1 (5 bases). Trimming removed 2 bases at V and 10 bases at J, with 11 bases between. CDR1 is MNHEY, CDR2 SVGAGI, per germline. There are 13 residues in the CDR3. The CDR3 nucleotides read TGTGCCAGCAGTTACAATATCGGGGGAAAACTGTTTTTT. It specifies CASSYNIGGKLFF.

The CDR3 bases are TGTGCCTGGAGGGGGGGGAACACTGAAGCTTTCTTT. The encoded protein is CAWRGGNTEAFF. V gene TRBV30 combines with J gene TRBJ1-1; tentative D call: TRBD1 (5 bases). The CDR3 is made up of 12 amino acids. Germline loops: CDR1 GTSNPN, CDR2 SVGIG (reference sequence). The V and J ends lost 3 bases and 1 base respectively, with 6 bases between them.

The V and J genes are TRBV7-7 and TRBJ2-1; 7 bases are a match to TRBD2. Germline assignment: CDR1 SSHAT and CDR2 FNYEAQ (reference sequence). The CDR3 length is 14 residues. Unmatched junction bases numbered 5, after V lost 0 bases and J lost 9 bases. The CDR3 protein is CASSLAETSTEQFF. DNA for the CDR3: TGTGCCAGCAGCTTAGCAGAGACTAGCACTGAGCAGTTCTTC.

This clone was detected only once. The CDR3 loop reads CASSNQPRGAGANVLTF. The CDR3 DNA reads as TGTGCCAGCAGCAACCAGCCCAGGGGAGCTGGGGCCAACGTCCTGACTTTC. The V gene is TRBV27, the J gene TRBJ2-6, with a weak D call TRBD1 (6 bases). Germline CDR1 reads MNHEY; CDR2 reads SMNVEV (reference sequence). The length of the CDR3 is 17 residues. V dropped 6 bases and J dropped 2 bases, with 17 bases sitting between them.

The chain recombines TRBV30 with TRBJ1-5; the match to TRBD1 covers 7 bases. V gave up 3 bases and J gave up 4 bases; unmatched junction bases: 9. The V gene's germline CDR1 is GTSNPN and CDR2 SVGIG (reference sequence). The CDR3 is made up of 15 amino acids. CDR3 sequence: CAWSSRQGVNQPQHF. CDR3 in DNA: TGTGCCTGGAGCTCTAGACAGGGAGTAAATCAGCCCCAGCATTTT.

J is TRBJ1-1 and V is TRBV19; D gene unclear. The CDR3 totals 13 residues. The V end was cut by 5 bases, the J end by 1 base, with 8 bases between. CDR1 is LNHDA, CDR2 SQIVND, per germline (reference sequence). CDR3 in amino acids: CASSLTWNTEAFF. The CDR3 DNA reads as TGTGCCAGTAGTCTGACATGGAACACTGAAGCTTTCTTT.

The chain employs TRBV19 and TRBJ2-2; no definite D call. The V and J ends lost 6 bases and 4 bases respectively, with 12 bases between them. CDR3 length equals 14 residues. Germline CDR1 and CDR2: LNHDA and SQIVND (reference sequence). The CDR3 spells CASSLGSGTGELFF. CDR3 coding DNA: TGTGCCAGTAGCCTCGGGTCCGGCACCGGGGAGCTGTTTTTT.

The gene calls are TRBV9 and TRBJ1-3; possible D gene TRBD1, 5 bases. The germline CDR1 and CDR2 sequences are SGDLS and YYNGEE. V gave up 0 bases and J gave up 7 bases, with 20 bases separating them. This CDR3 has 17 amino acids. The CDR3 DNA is TGTGCCAGCAGCGTAGAGGGACCGTCGGCTCTCTGGAACACCATATATTTT. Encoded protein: CASSVEGPSALWNTIYF.